These 30 T cell receptor beta chains originate from one sample sequenced in a study of technical replicates of blood from a handful of donors. Profiled with immunoSEQ multiplex PCR; TCRdb holds only in-frame clones, not every one. The sample has approximately 73,000 clones; around 95% are singletons. The sequenced sample was T cells isolated from PBMCs. These receptors all stem from a human donor in good health.

The rearrangement links TRBV4-1 to TRBJ2-3; 11 bases match TRBD2. Germline loops: CDR1 MGHRA, CDR2 YSYEKL. This CDR3 contains 17 residues. V was clipped by 0 bases and J by 4 bases; unmatched bases: 6. The CDR3 coding sequence is TGCGCCAGCAGCCAAGATCAACTAGCGGGGGTGGCAGATACGCAGTATTTT. The encoded protein is CASSQDQLAGVADTQYF.

The chain has TRBV30 and TRBJ2-7; D is perhaps TRBD1 (5 bases). The CDR3 runs 13 residues. Germline CDR1 is GTSNPN and CDR2 is SVGIG (reference sequence). The ends were cut back, 7 bases at V and 3 bases at J, with 16 bases in the middle. This CDR3 is CAFRTRTNYEQYF. DNA of the CDR3: TGTGCCTTTAGGACACGCACGAACTACGAGCAGTACTTC.

The rearrangement joins TRBV2 to TRBJ1-1; D is perhaps TRBD1 (5 bases). The V gene lost 7 bases and the J gene lost 2 bases, with 14 bases spanning the gap. Germline CDR1 reads SNHLY; CDR2 reads FYNNEI. This CDR3 spans 14 amino acids. Here the CDR3 DNA reads TGTGCCAGCATAGGAACAGGACTAAACACTGAAGCTTTCTTT. It codes for CASIGTGLNTEAFF.

CDR3 DNA sequence: TGTGCCAGCAGTGAATATTTCGGTGGCGGGGGGGCCGCCGAGCAGTACTTC. Amino acid sequence: CASSEYFGGGGAAEQYF. This chain uses TRBV25-1 with TRBJ2-7, with 9 nucleotides matching TRBD2. The V and J ends lost 0 bases and 6 bases, in that order; junction bases with no gene match: 12. This CDR3 region has 17 residues. Germline CDR1 is MGHDK and CDR2 is SYGVNS.

The gene calls are TRBV5-1 and TRBJ2-7, with 8 bases fitting TRBD1. Trimming took 4 bases from V and 3 from J; bases not matched to a gene: 9. There are 15 residues in the CDR3. Per the germline V gene, CDR1 is SGHRS and CDR2 is YFSETQ. CDR3 DNA: TGCGCCAGCAGCCCCCAGACAGGGGTCAACTACGAGCAGTACTTC. It codes for CASSPQTGVNYEQYF.

This clone was counted a single time. The V and J genes are TRBV7-9 and TRBJ1-1; 9 nucleotides match TRBD1. Germline assignment: CDR1 SEHNR and CDR2 FQNEAQ (reference sequence). The CDR3 runs 14 residues. J was trimmed by 4 bases and V by 5 bases; bases with no gene match: 5. CDR3 loop: CASSVMTGGTEAFF. The CDR3 DNA sequence: TGTGCCAGCAGCGTAATGACAGGGGGCACTGAAGCTTTCTTT.

The chain combines TRBV9 with TRBJ1-5; 10 bases fit TRBD1. The CDR3 consists of 16 residues. Germline assignment: CDR1 SGDLS and CDR2 YYNGEE. After removal of 4 bases from V and 4 bases from J, the junction contained 8 bases not matched to a gene. CDR3 region: CASSSGTGVGNQPQHF. In DNA form, the CDR3 reads TGTGCCAGCAGCTCCGGGACAGGGGTCGGGAATCAGCCCCAGCATTTT.

The chain joins TRBV28 to TRBJ2-7, with D tentatively TRBD1 (5 bases). Germline loops: CDR1 MDHEN, CDR2 SYDVKM. The CDR3 length is 13 residues. Trimming cost V 6 bases and J 0 bases, with 9 bases left between them. This CDR3 reads CASRIQDSYEQYF. The CDR3 nucleotides are TGTGCCAGCAGAATACAGGACTCCTACGAGCAGTACTTC.

The rearrangement uses TRBV18 and TRBJ2-3, with 9 bases aligning to TRBD1. In germline, CDR1 is KGHSH, CDR2 LQKENI. With V trimmed by 3 bases and J by 3 bases, 1 base remained unmatched. This CDR3 comprises 14 residues. The CDR3 coding sequence is TGTGCCAGCTCACCGGGACAGGGAACAGATACGCAGTATTTT. Protein product: CASSPGQGTDTQYF.

As DNA, the CDR3 is TGTGCCAGCACCCCCTTGGAATTGGGGACAGGGGCATACAATGAGCAGTTCTTC. Its translation is CASTPLELGTGAYNEQFF. J is TRBJ2-1 and V is TRBV18; the match to TRBD1 covers 10 bases. The germline V gene has CDR1 KGHSH and CDR2 LQKENI. With V trimmed by 8 bases and J by 4 bases, 17 bases remained unmatched. The CDR3 is 18 residues long.

The chain uses TRBV30 and TRBJ2-3; TRBD1 aligns across 7 bases. Losses at the gene ends were 4 bases for V and 6 bases for J; bases not matched to a gene: 7. Germline V gives CDR1 GTSNPN, CDR2 SVGIG (reference sequence). CDR3 length: 13 amino acids. The CDR3 region has the DNA TGTGCCTGGAATTACAGGGGACCGGATACGCAGTATTTT. Amino acid sequence: CAWNYRGPDTQYF.

The V gene is TRBV27, the J gene TRBJ2-7; D is uncertain. The germline gives CDR1 MNHEY, CDR2 SMNVEV (reference sequence). There are 13 residues in the CDR3. Trimming removed 6 bases at V and 2 bases at J, with 11 bases between. CDR3 in DNA: TGTGCCAGCAGACTGGAGTTCCCCTACGAGCAGTACTTC. As protein: CASRLEFPYEQYF.

The rearrangement uses TRBV5-1 and TRBJ2-2; D ambiguous. Germline CDR1 is SGHRS and CDR2 is YFSETQ. With 3 bases removed from V and 7 bases from J, the gap between germline ends came to 7 bases. This CDR3 spans 12 amino acids. CDR3 sequence: CASSSTGGELFF. Written as DNA, the CDR3 is TGCGCCAGCAGCTCCACGGGCGGGGAGCTGTTTTTT.

The CDR3 here is CASSHITDTQYF. DNA of the CDR3: TGTGCCAGCAGCCACATCACAGATACGCAGTATTTT. The J gene is TRBJ2-3, the V gene TRBV11-3, with no clear D. V was clipped by 5 bases and J by 2 bases, with 5 bases between them. This CDR3 contains 12 residues. Germline V gene sequence: CDR1 SGHNT, CDR2 YENEEA.

The V call is TRBV11-3, the J call TRBJ1-6; D is unresolved. This CDR3 is built from 15 residues. The ends were cut back, 1 base at V and 8 bases at J, with 12 bases in the middle. Germline V gene sequence: CDR1 SGHNT, CDR2 YENEEA. The CDR3 nucleotides read TGTGCCAGCAGCTTAGGAGCCCTGAGTTATTCACCCCTCCACTTT. Translating it yields CASSLGALSYSPLHF.

This chain joins TRBV18 and TRBJ2-7; D remains unclear. Germline CDR1 reads KGHSH; CDR2 reads LQKENI. This CDR3 spans 13 amino acids. The V end was cut by 2 bases, the J end by 7 bases, with 12 bases between. The CDR3 loop reads CASSPFSMEEQYF. CDR3 in DNA: TGTGCCAGCTCACCATTCTCTATGGAGGAGCAGTACTTC.

The V and J genes are TRBV28 and TRBJ2-7; 10 nucleotides line up with TRBD2. The CDR3 has 14 amino acids. The V segment lost 6 bases and the J segment 4 bases; nucleotides outside the gene matches: 6. The germline V gene has CDR1 MDHEN and CDR2 SYDVKM. CDR3: CASSPLAGIYEQYF. CDR3 coding DNA: TGTGCCAGCAGCCCACTAGCGGGGATATACGAGCAGTACTTC.

The chain uses TRBV19 and TRBJ2-7; 7 bases are shared with TRBD1. The germline gives CDR1 LNHDA, CDR2 SQIVND (reference sequence). CDR3 length: 18 amino acids. V was clipped by 5 bases and J by 2 bases; unmatched bases: 18. CDR3 region: CASSPIRPKGQRPYEQYF. The CDR3 DNA follows: TGTGCCAGTAGTCCAATACGACCGAAGGGACAGAGACCCTACGAGCAGTACTTC. Variable domain in full (rest from reference TRBV19 and TRBJ2-7): DGGITQSPKYLFRKEGQNVTLSCEQNLNHDAMYWYRQDPGQGLRLIYYSQIVNDFQKGDIAEGYSVSREKKESFPLTVTSAQKNPTAFYLCASSPIRPKGQRPYEQYFGPGTRLTVT.

This clone was picked up one time. Here the CDR3 reads CSVGRPENTEAFF. DNA of the CDR3: TGCAGCGTTGGGAGACCTGAGAACACTGAAGCTTTCTTT. The genes are TRBV29-1 and TRBJ1-1; D is uncertain. Between the trimmed V and J ends, which lost 4 bases and 1 base, there was a span of 10 bases. Germline values: CDR1 SQVTM, CDR2 ANQGSEA. The CDR3 spans 13 residues.

The DNA of the CDR3 is TGTGCCGCGGGGACTAGCGCCTACAATGAGCAGTTCTTC. This sequence encodes CAAGTSAYNEQFF. V and J are TRBV6-5 and TRBJ2-1; 10 nucleotides match TRBD2. The CDR3 sequence is 13 residues long. Trimming cost V 11 bases and J 2 bases; bases outside gene matches: 3. Germline loops: CDR1 MNHEY, CDR2 SVGAGI.

The chain has TRBV7-9 and TRBJ1-2; no clear D. This CDR3 is built from 17 residues. Germline V gene lookup returns CDR1 SEHNR and CDR2 FQNEAQ (reference sequence). V was cut by 5 bases and J by 7 bases, with 26 bases left in between. CDR3 amino acids: CASSTPWEQPYEFGYTF. For the CDR3, the DNA is TGTGCCAGCAGCACCCCTTGGGAGCAGCCGTATGAGTTTGGCTACACCTTC.

The rearrangement links TRBV7-9 to TRBJ1-2, with TRBD1 matching over 9 bases. The CDR3 loop spans 15 amino acids. V lost 5 bases, J lost 2 bases, and 6 bases stayed unmatched. CDR1 is SEHNR and CDR2 is FQNEAQ in the germline V gene (reference sequence). The CDR3 nucleotides are TGTGCCAGCAGCCTTAGACAGGGGGGAAACTATGGCTACACCTTC. Translated: CASSLRQGGNYGYTF.

The chain carries TRBV5-4 and TRBJ1-1; no clear D gene. The germline CDR1 and CDR2 sequences are SGHNT and YYREEE (reference sequence). The CDR3 is made up of 15 amino acids. V was shortened by 1 base and J by 7 bases, with 17 bases between the two germline ends. The CDR3 loop reads CASSLSVERENEAFF. In nucleotides, the CDR3 is TGTGCCAGCAGCTTGAGTGTGGAACGGGAGAATGAAGCTTTCTTT.

This chain joins TRBV27 and TRBJ2-7; perhaps TRBD2 as D (5 bases). The CDR3 is made up of 14 amino acids. CDR1 MNHEY and CDR2 SMNVEV come from the germline V gene (reference sequence). V lost 4 bases to trimming and J lost 0 bases, with 10 bases between them. In DNA form, the CDR3 reads TGTGCCAGCAGTTCCGGGATCAACTCCTACGAGCAGTACTTC. Its translation: CASSSGINSYEQYF.

This CDR3 is CASRPDRAEPIYQAFF. The CDR3, as DNA: TGCGCCAGCAGACCTGACAGGGCAGAGCCGATATACCAAGCTTTCTTT. V gene TRBV5-1 combines with J gene TRBJ1-1, with TRBD1 matching over 7 bases. Trimming took 5 bases from V and 9 from J; bases not matched to a gene: 19. CDR3 size: 16 residues. The germline gives CDR1 SGHRS, CDR2 YFSETQ.

The V and J genes are TRBV5-1 and TRBJ2-1, with unresolved D. The germline gives CDR1 SGHRS, CDR2 YFSETQ. The CDR3 loop spans 14 amino acids. V gave up 0 bases and J gave up 7 bases, with 11 bases separating them. This CDR3 reads CASSLVPDLNEQFF. CDR3 in DNA: TGCGCCAGCAGCTTGGTTCCAGATCTTAATGAGCAGTTCTTC.

V is TRBV27 and J is TRBJ2-3; TRBD1 matches at 8 bases. CDR3 size: 14 residues. Germline trimming cut 6 bases from V and 5 bases from J; bases unmatched to any gene: 7. Germline CDR1 reads MNHEY; CDR2 reads SMNVEV (reference sequence). In DNA, the CDR3 is TGTGCCAGCAGACTGACAGGGGCTCGAGATACGCAGTATTTT. As protein: CASRLTGARDTQYF.

The chain employs TRBV6-6 and TRBJ1-2, with 8 bases lining up with TRBD1. J gave up 4 bases and V 6 bases, and 10 bases lay outside the gene matches. The CDR3 has 15 amino acids. Germline V lookup: CDR1 MNHNY, CDR2 SVGAGI (reference sequence). CDR3 amino acids: CASRDSTGVIYGYTF. The DNA for the CDR3 is TGTGCCAGCAGGGACTCGACAGGGGTGATCTATGGCTACACCTTC.

J is TRBJ1-4 and V is TRBV7-9; TRBD1 might be the D (5 bases). CDR1 is SEHNR and CDR2 is FQNEAQ in the germline V gene (reference sequence). Trimming removed 6 bases from V and 5 bases from J, with 10 bases in between. This CDR3 spans 13 amino acids. The CDR3 DNA is TGTGCCAGCAGGGGGGGGGAGAATGAAAAACTGTTTTTT. It translates to CASRGGENEKLFF.

The chain combines TRBV11-3 with TRBJ2-1; 7 positions agree with TRBD2. Germline CDR1 SGHNT, CDR2 YENEEA. J was trimmed by 14 bases and V by 7 bases; bases with no gene match: 8. The CDR3 is 11 amino acids. DNA for the CDR3: TGTGCCAGCACCCTTACCGGGAGGAAGTTCTTC. It codes for CASTLTGRKFF.